These 13 T cell receptor beta chains share one sample of origin, sequenced in a study of blood T cell repertoires in COVID-19. Libraries were prepared by immunoSEQ multiplex PCR; TCRdb keeps only in-frame clonotypes and omits some of them. The sample consists of under 250,000 clones, more than 75% of them appearing once. The sequencing input was peripheral blood. Receptor source: a woman in her 40s with acute or convalescent COVID-19.

The chain employs TRBV30 and TRBJ1-1; 7 positions agree with TRBD1. Germline values: CDR1 GTSNPN, CDR2 SVGIG (reference sequence). V dropped 2 bases and J dropped 5; count of bases not matched to a gene: 11. CDR3 length: 15 residues. CDR3 coding DNA: TGTGCCTGGAGTATCCCTTGGGCAGGGGGTACTGAAGCTTTCTTT. This codes for CAWSIPWAGGTEAFF.

This chain joins TRBV15 and TRBJ1-1, with D perhaps TRBD1 (6 bases). Trimming took 1 base from V and 4 from J, leaving 10 bases between them. The germline CDR1 and CDR2 sequences are LNHNV and YYDKDF (reference sequence). The CDR3 contains 14 residues. The CDR3 loop reads CATSRAGVATEAFF. In nucleotides, the CDR3 is TGTGCCACCAGCAGAGCAGGGGTGGCCACTGAAGCTTTCTTT.

The genes are TRBV11-2 and TRBJ2-1; D may be TRBD2 (6 bases). This CDR3 is 19 amino acids long. The germline V gene encodes CDR1 SGHAT and CDR2 FQNNGV. The V end was cut by 2 bases, the J end by 0 bases, with 20 bases between. CDR3 loop: CASSLFSASDQSSYNEQFF. The CDR3, as DNA: TGTGCCAGCAGCTTATTCAGTGCTAGCGATCAAAGCTCCTACAATGAGCAGTTCTTC.

The rearrangement joins TRBV15 to TRBJ1-1; D remains unclear. The length of the CDR3 is 16 residues. V lost 6 bases and J 1 base, leaving 18 bases between the germline ends. From germline, CDR1 is LNHNV and CDR2 YYDKDF (reference sequence). The CDR3 region is CATSDDKQSGNTEAFF. CDR3 in DNA: TGTGCCACCAGTGACGATAAGCAGTCGGGGAACACTGAAGCTTTCTTT.

The rearrangement joins TRBV5-1 to TRBJ2-7; 7 bases match TRBD2. The CDR3 contains 15 residues. Losses at the gene ends were 0 bases for V and 0 bases for J; bases not matched to a gene: 3. From germline, CDR1 is SGHRS and CDR2 YFSETQ. The CDR3, as DNA: TGCGCCAGCAGCTTGGGTGGCGGGAGCTCCTACGAGCAGTACTTC. Translation gives CASSLGGGSSYEQYF.

This clone was counted between two and nine times. This chain joins TRBV4-3 and TRBJ2-7; D may be TRBD1 (6 bases). Germline V gives CDR1 LGHNA, CDR2 YSLEER. Trimming stripped 2 bases from V and 2 bases from J, with 13 bases between. The CDR3 runs to 15 residues. CDR3 loop: CASSQHETGTYEQYF. CDR3 coding DNA: TGCGCCAGCAGCCAACACGAGACAGGAACCTACGAGCAGTACTTC.

The genes are TRBV30 and TRBJ2-6; D perhaps matches TRBD1 (5 bases). The CDR3 length is 15 residues. V dropped 0 bases and J dropped 2 bases, with 8 bases sitting between them. Germline CDR1 and CDR2: GTSNPN and SVGIG (reference sequence). CDR3 sequence (DNA): TGTGCCTGGAGTGTAACCAGGGCTGGGGCCAACGTCCTGACTTTC. This gives the protein CAWSVTRAGANVLTF.

A word on this clone: The same CDR3 arises from other DNA sequences in this sample as well. The V gene is TRBV6-4, the J gene TRBJ1-1; tentative D call: TRBD1 (6 bases). The CDR3 contains 16 residues. V lost 9 bases to trimming and J lost 5 bases, with 25 bases between them. From germline, CDR1 is MRHNA and CDR2 SNTAGT. For the CDR3, the DNA is TGTGCCAGGGGGGGGGTCAGGGATGTAGGACAGACTGAAGCTTTCTTT. Residues: CARGGVRDVGQTEAFF.

This clone is a singleton in its sample. Here the CDR3 reads CASSLYWRNEQFF. CDR3 DNA sequence: TGTGCCAGCAGTTTATACTGGAGGAATGAGCAGTTCTTC. The chain uses TRBV6-5 and TRBJ2-1; the D gene is possibly TRBD2 (5 bases). V dropped 4 bases and J dropped 7 bases, with 11 bases sitting between them. The CDR3 consists of 13 residues. From germline, CDR1 is MNHEY and CDR2 SVGAGI.

The chain is built from TRBV6-5 and TRBJ2-7, with 8 bases aligning to TRBD1. Germline V gives CDR1 MNHEY, CDR2 SVGAGI. Trimming removed 9 bases from V and 3 bases from J; junction bases left unmatched: 4. The CDR3 runs 12 residues. The CDR3 region is CASRTGHYEQYF. CDR3 DNA: TGTGCCAGTCGGACAGGGCACTACGAGCAGTACTTC.

This chain connects TRBV7-2 to TRBJ2-5, with TRBD2 identical over 12 bases. Trimming at V came to 7 bases and at J to 5 bases, leaving 8 bases not matched to a gene. Germline V CDR1 and CDR2: SGHTA, FQGNSA. This CDR3 contains 15 residues. The DNA for the CDR3 is TGTGCCAGCACCGTCTCTGGGACTAGCGGGGAGACCCAGTACTTC. This codes for CASTVSGTSGETQYF.

The chain employs TRBV7-2 and TRBJ2-7; D is ambiguous. The germline CDR1 and CDR2 sequences are SGHTA and FQGNSA. V dropped 2 bases and J dropped 2 bases, with 4 bases sitting between them. The CDR3 spans 12 residues. The CDR3 DNA is TGTGCCAGCAGCTTAACACCCTACGAGCAGTACTTC. Translating it yields CASSLTPYEQYF.

The chain has TRBV5-5 and TRBJ1-1, with D possibly TRBD1 on 6 matching bases. V was cut by 1 base and J by 1 base, with 11 bases left in between. Per the germline V gene, CDR1 is SGHKS and CDR2 is YYEKEE (reference sequence). CDR3 length: 15 residues. The CDR3 coding sequence is TGTGCCAGCAGCTTGCGTCGGACAGAGAACACTGAAGCTTTCTTT. Translated: CASSLRRTENTEAFF.